A selection of T cell receptor beta chains follows, all from one sample in a study of shared clonotypes between healthy human individuals. Generated by immunoSEQ multiplex PCR, the TCRdb table keeps only in-frame clones and is missing some. The sample lists about 2.3 million clones, about nine tenths occurring once. The sample consisted of naive CD4+ T cells from PBMCs. These receptor sequences come from a young man in good health. Some clones in this sample may be carry-over from other donors' samples. Each CDR3 is given with its conserved first and last residue. Fields, in order: CDR3 protein, J gene, V gene.

CDR3: CASRASLAVEQYF
J: TRBJ2-7
V: TRBV25-1

CDR3: CATKGRRDQETQYF
J: TRBJ2-5
V: TRBV6-1

CDR3: CASARTSGRTGELFF
J: TRBJ2-2
V: TRBV28

CDR3: CARSLGTSGSGYEQYF
J: TRBJ2-7
V: TRBV5-3

CDR3: CASSPWGFGEKLFF
J: TRBJ1-4
V: TRBV5-5

CDR3: CASSTGQAGAGELFF
J: TRBJ2-2
V: TRBV6-4

CDR3: CAIARGGAYEQYF
J: TRBJ2-7
V: TRBV27

CDR3: CASSRDRETEAFF
J: TRBJ1-1
V: TRBV14

CDR3: CASSLLGASNQPQHF
J: TRBJ1-5
V: TRBV28

CDR3: CASSSTDQETQYF
J: TRBJ2-5
V: TRBV7-9

CDR3: CASSPGSGRETQYF
J: TRBJ2-5
V: TRBV18

CDR3: CASSPSSLYSPLHF
J: TRBJ1-6
V: TRBV4-3

CDR3: CASSLGGQGRDTQYF
J: TRBJ2-3
V: TRBV11-2

CDR3: CASSARQEITEAFF
J: TRBJ1-1
V: TRBV9

CDR3: CASSLFVGSGETQYF
J: TRBJ2-5
V: TRBV5-6

CDR3: CSARGTGDDTQYF
J: TRBJ2-3
V: TRBV29-1

CDR3: CASSPGQGTMNTEAFF
J: TRBJ1-1
V: TRBV18

CDR3: CASRDRINGELFF
J: TRBJ2-2
V: TRBV2

CDR3: CARKRIPNEQFF
J: TRBJ2-1
V: TRBV5-3

CDR3: CASSTIGGGHNEQFF
J: TRBJ2-1
V: TRBV6-5

CDR3: CASSLAARDTQYF
J: TRBJ2-3
V: TRBV5-1

CDR3: CATSGRGAPYNEQFF
J: TRBJ2-1
V: TRBV15

CDR3: CASSVGLGLYEQYF
J: TRBJ2-7
V: TRBV9

CDR3: CASTPEQLDTQYF
J: TRBJ2-3
V: TRBV5-1

CDR3: CASSPRGQQSYGYTF
J: TRBJ1-2
V: TRBV9

CDR3: CASTHGGSSTDTQYF
J: TRBJ2-3
V: TRBV9

CDR3: CASSYAGTSGSDEQYF
J: TRBJ2-7
V: TRBV6-5

CDR3: CASSTGPLRAEAFF
J: TRBJ1-1
V: TRBV5-6

CDR3: CASSMGGNQPQHF
J: TRBJ1-5
V: TRBV6-5

CDR3: CASSPQGSSPKKYF
J: TRBJ2-7
V: TRBV7-3

CDR3: CASSITPGGANYGYTF
J: TRBJ1-2
V: TRBV2

CDR3: CASSLYLGANYGYTF
J: TRBJ1-2
V: TRBV7-8

CDR3: CASSLNALGYTF
J: TRBJ1-2
V: TRBV5-6

CDR3: CASSAHLGQGPAGELFF
J: TRBJ2-2
V: TRBV13

CDR3: CASSSSGLGNTIYF
J: TRBJ1-3
V: TRBV27

CDR3: CASSVARNTGELFF
J: TRBJ2-2
V: TRBV9

CDR3: CATWGVASYEQYF
J: TRBJ2-7
V: TRBV28

CDR3: CASRGDRVIKETQYF
J: TRBJ2-5
V: TRBV10-2

CDR3: CASSLVGVIGTQYF
J: TRBJ2-5
V: TRBV7-8

CDR3: CASSARTSGMFEQFF
J: TRBJ2-1
V: TRBV9

CDR3: CASSYSNPGPGNTIYF
J: TRBJ1-3
V: TRBV6-5